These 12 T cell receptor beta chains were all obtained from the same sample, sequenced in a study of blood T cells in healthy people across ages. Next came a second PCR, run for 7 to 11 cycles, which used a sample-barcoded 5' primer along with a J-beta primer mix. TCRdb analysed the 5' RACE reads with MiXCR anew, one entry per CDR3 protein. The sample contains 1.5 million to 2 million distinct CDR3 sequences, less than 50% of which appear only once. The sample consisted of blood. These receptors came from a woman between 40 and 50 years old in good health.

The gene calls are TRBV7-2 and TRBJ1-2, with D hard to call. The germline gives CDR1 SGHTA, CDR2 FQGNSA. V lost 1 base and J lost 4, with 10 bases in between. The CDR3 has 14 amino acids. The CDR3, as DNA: TGTGCCAGCAGCTTAGAGAGCGTCGGCTATGGCTACACCTTC. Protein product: CASSLESVGYGYTF.

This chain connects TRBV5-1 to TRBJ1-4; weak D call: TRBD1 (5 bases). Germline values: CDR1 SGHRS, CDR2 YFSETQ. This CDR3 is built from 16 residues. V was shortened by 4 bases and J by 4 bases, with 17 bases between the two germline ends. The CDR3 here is CASSRTSTESNEKLFF. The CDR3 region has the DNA TGCGCCAGCAGCAGGACCTCGACAGAAAGTAATGAAAAACTGTTTTTT.

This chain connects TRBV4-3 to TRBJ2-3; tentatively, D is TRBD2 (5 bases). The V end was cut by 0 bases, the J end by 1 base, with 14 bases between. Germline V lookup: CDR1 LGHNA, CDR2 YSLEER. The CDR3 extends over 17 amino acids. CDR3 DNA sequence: TGCGCCAGCAGCCAAGATCGGGTGAGGGCTCGCACAGATACGCAGTATTTT. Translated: CASSQDRVRARTDTQYF.

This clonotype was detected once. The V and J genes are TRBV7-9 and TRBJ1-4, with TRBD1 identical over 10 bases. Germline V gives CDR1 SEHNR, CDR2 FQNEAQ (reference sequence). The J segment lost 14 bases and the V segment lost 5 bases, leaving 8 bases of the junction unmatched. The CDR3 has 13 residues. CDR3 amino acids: CASSPLGGQGLFF. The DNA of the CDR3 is TGTGCCAGCAGCCCTCTCGGGGGACAGGGGCTGTTTTTT. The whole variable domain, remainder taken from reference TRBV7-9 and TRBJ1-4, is DTGVSQNPRHKITKRGQNVTFRCDPISEHNRLYWYRQTLGQGPEFLTYFQNEAQLEKSRLLSDRFSAERPKGSFSTLEIQRTEQGDSAMYLCASSPLGGQGLFFGSGTQLSVL.

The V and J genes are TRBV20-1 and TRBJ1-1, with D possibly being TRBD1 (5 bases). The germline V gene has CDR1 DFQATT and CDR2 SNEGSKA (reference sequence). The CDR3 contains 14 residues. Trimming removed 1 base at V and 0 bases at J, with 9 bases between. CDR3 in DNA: TGCAGTGCTAGAGGGGCAGGGATGAACACTGAAGCTTTCTTT. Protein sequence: CSARGAGMNTEAFF.

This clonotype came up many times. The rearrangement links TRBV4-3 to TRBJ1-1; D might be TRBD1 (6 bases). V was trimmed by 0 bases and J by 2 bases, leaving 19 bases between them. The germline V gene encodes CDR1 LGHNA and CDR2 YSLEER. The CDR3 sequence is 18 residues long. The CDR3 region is CASSQDRFGGQGNTEAFF. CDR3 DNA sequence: TGCGCCAGCAGCCAAGACCGTTTCGGGGGACAAGGAAACACTGAAGCTTTCTTT.

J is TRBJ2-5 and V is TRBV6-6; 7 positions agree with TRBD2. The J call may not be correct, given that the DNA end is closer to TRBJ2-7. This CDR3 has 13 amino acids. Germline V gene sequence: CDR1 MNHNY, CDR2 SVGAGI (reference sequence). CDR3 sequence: CAGGRGLTYEQYF. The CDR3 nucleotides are TGTGCCGGGGGGAGGGGCCTCACCTACGAGCAGTACTTC.

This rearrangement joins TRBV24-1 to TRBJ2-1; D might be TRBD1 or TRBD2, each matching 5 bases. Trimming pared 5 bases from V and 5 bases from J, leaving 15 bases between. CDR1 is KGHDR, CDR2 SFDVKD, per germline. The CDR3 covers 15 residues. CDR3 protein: CATSAGTLGDNEQFF. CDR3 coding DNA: TGTGCCACCAGTGCAGGGACGCTAGGAGACAATGAGCAGTTCTTC.

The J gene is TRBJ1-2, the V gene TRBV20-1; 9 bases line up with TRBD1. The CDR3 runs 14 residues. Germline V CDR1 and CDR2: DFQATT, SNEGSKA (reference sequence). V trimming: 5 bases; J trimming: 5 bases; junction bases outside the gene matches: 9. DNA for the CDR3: TGCAGTGCTCTTTCACAGGGGGCGCGTTATGGCTACACCTTC. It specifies CSALSQGARYGYTF.

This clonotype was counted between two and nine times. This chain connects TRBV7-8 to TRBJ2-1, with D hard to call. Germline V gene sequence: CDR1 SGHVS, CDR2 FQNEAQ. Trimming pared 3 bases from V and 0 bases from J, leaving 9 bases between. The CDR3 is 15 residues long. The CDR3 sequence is CASSFSRISYNEQFF. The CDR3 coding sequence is TGTGCCAGCAGCTTCAGCCGGATCTCCTACAATGAGCAGTTCTTC.

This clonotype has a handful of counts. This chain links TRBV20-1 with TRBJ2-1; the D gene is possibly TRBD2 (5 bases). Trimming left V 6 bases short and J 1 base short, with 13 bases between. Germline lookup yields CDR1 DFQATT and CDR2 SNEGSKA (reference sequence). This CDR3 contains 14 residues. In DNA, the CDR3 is TGCAGTGCCCTCCCGGGGAGATCCTACAATGAGCAGTTCTTC. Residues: CSALPGRSYNEQFF.

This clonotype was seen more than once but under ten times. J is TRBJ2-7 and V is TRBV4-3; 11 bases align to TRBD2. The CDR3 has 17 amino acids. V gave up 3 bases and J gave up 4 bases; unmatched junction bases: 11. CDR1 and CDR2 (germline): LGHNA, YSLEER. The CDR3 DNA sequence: TGCGCCAGCAGCCAGTTTCAGACTAGCGGGGCCCTATACGAGCAGTACTTC. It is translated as CASSQFQTSGALYEQYF.